This TCR beta chain comes out of a study of metastatic and nonmetastatic thyroid tumors. Study information: Comparative analysis of repertoires was undertaken across blood and tumor or nodule tissue obtained from malignant and benign thyroid patients.

All patients reached thyroid surgery having received no treatment beforehand. Worth noting for this clone: The antigen remains unidentified. At one of its ends the junction is not consistent with the germline gene, which may arise from a read error.

In the original analysis: For papillary thyroid cancer, a distant-metastasis classifier was constructed from CDR3 differences observed across clinicopathological groups. TCRdb re-processed the PCR reads through MiXCR. The V and J calls here are based on TCRdb, not the publication. The sample contains 14,000 to 15,000 clones, 23% of which appear only once. Points from the study as a whole: Significantly higher TCR beta diversity was reportedly seen in malignant thyroid tumors than benign nodules, in blood and tumor.

Germline assignment: CDR1 MNHNS and CDR2 SASEGT. The CDR3 runs 12 residues. Sequencing was carried out using tumor tissue. The sequence was obtained from a female donor with papillary thyroid cancer or a benign thyroid nodule (not recorded which). Some clones in this sample may be carry-over from other donors' samples. The rearrangement uses TRBV6-1 and TRBJ1-1; D gene unclear. DNA for the CDR3: TGTTCCAGCAGCCCCCTGGTGACTGAAGCTTTCTTT. Translation: CSSSPLVTEAFF.